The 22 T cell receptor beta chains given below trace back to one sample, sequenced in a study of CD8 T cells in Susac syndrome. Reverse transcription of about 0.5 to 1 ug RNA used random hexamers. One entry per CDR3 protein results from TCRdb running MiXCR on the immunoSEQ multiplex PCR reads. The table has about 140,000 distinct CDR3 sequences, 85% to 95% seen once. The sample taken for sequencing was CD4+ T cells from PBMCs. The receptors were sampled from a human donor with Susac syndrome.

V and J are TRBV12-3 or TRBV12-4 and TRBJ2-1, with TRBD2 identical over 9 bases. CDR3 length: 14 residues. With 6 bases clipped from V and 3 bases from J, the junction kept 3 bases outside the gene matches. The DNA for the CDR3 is TGTGCCAGCAGCAGTAGCGGGGGCTACAATGAGCAGTTCTTC. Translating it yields CASSSSGGYNEQFF.

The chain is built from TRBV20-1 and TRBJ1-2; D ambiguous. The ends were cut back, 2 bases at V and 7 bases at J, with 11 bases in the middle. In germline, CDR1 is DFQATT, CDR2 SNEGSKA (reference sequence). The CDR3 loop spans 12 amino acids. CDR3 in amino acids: CSARQNPIGYTF. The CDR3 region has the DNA TGCAGTGCTAGACAGAACCCCATTGGCTACACCTTC.

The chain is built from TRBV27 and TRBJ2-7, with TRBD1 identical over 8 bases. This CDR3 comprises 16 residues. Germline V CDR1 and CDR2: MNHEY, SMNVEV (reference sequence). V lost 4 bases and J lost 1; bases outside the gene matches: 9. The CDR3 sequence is CASSSHGQGTSYEQYF. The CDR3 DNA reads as TGTGCCAGCAGTTCTCACGGACAGGGTACTTCCTACGAGCAGTACTTC.

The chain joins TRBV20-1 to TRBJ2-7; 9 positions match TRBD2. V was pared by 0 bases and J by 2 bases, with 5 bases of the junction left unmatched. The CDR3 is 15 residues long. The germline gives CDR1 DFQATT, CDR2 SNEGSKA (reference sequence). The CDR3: CSARDPGLATYEQYF. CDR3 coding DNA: TGCAGTGCTAGAGATCCAGGACTAGCGACCTACGAGCAGTACTTC.

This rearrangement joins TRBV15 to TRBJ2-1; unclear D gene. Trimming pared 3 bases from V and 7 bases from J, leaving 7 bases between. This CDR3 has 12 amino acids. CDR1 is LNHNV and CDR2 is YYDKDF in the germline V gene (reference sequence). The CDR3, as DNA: TGTGCCACCAGCAGCATTTGGAATGAGCAGTTCTTC. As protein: CATSSIWNEQFF.

CDR3 protein: CSAKANEQFF. Written as DNA, the CDR3 is TGCAGTGCTAAAGCTAATGAGCAGTTCTTC. The chain joins TRBV20-1 to TRBJ2-1; the D is unclear. The ends were cut back, 4 bases at V and 7 bases at J, with 5 bases in the middle. The CDR3 is 10 residues long. Germline-derived CDR1 and CDR2 are DFQATT and SNEGSKA (reference sequence).

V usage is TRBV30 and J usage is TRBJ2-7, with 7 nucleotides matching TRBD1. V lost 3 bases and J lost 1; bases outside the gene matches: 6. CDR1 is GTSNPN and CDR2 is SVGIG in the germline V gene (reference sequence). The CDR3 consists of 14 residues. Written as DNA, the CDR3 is TGTGCCTGGAGGAAGGGGGCCGGGTCCTACGAGCAGTACTTC. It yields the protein CAWRKGAGSYEQYF. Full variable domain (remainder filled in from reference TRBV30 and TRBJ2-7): SQTIHQWPATLVQPVGSPLSLECTVEGTSNPNLYWYRQAAGRGLQLLFYSVGIGQISSEVPQNLSASRPQDRQFILSSKKLLLSDSGFYLCAWRKGAGSYEQYFGPGTRLTVT.

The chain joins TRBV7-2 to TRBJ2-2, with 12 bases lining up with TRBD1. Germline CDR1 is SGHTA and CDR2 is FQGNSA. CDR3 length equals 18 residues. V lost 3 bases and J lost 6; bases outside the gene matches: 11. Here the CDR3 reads CASSFRFPGQGAAGELFF. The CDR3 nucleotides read TGTGCCAGCAGCTTTCGATTCCCGGGACAGGGGGCCGCCGGGGAGCTGTTTTTT.

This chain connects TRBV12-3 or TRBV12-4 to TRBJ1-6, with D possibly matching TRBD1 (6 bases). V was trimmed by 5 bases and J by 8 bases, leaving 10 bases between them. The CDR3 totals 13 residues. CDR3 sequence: CASSLYRDSPLHF. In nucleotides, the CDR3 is TGTGCCAGCAGTCTGTACAGGGATTCACCCCTCCACTTT.

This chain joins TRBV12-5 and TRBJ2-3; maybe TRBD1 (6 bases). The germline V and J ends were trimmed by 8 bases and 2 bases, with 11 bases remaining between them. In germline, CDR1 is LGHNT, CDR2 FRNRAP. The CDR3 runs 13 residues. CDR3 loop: CASSGVITDTQYF. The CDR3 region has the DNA TGTGCTAGTTCAGGGGTCATCACAGATACGCAGTATTTT.

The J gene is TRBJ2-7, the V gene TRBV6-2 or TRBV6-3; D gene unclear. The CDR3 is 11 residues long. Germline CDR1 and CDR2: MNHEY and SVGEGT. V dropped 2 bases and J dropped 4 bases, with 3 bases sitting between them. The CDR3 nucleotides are TGTGCCAGCAGTTACAGGTACGAGCAGTACTTC. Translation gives CASSYRYEQYF.

CDR3 DNA sequence: TGCAGTGCTAGAGGCCTTCGGGCCCAAGAGACCCAGTACTTC. Amino acid sequence: CSARGLRAQETQYF. The chain employs TRBV20-1 and TRBJ2-5; D call uncertain. The V end was cut by 1 base, the J end by 1 base, with 10 bases between. The CDR3 consists of 14 residues. Germline V gene lookup returns CDR1 DFQATT and CDR2 SNEGSKA (reference sequence).

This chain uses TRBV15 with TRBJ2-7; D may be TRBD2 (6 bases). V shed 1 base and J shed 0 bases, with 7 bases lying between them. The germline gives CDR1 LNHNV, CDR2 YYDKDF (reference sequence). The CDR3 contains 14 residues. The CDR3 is CATSRVGSSYEQYF. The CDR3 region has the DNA TGTGCCACCAGCAGAGTCGGGAGCTCCTACGAGCAGTACTTC.

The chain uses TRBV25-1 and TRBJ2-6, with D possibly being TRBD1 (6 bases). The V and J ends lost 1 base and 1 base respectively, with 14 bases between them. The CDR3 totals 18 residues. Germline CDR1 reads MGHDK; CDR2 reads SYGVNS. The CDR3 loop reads CASSEWPGERSGANVLTF. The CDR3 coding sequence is TGTGCCAGCAGTGAATGGCCAGGGGAAAGGTCTGGGGCCAACGTCCTGACTTTC.

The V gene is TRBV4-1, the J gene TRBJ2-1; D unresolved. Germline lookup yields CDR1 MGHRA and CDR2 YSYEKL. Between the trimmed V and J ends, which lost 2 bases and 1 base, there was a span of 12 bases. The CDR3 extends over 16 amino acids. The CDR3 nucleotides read TGCGCCAGCAGCCAAACCTGGAAGAGGTCCTACAATGAGCAGTTCTTC. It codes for CASSQTWKRSYNEQFF.

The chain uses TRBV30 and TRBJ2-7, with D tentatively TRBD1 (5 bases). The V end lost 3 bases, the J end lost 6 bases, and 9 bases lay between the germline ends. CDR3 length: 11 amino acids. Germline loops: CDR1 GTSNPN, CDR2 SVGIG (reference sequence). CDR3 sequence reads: CAWSGRGEQYF. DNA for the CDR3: TGTGCCTGGAGCGGAAGGGGCGAGCAGTACTTC. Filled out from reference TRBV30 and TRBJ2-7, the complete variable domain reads SQTIHQWPATLVQPVGSPLSLECTVEGTSNPNLYWYRQAAGRGLQLLFYSVGIGQISSEVPQNLSASRPQDRQFILSSKKLLLSDSGFYLCAWSGRGEQYFGPGTRLTVT.

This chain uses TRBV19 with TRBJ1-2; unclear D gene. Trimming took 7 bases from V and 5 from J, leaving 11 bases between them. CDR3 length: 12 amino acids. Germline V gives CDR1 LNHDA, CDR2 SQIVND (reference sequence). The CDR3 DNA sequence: TGTGCCAGTAAGCTTCAAGGGTATGGCTACACCTTC. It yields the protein CASKLQGYGYTF.

The CDR3 loop reads CASSEDRQETQYF. In DNA form, the CDR3 reads TGTGCCAGCAGTGAGGACAGGCAAGAGACCCAGTACTTC. J is TRBJ2-5 and V is TRBV2; the match to TRBD1 covers 7 bases. The CDR3 totals 13 residues. Germline values: CDR1 SNHLY, CDR2 FYNNEI. With V trimmed by 3 bases and J by 2 bases, 0 bases remained unmatched.

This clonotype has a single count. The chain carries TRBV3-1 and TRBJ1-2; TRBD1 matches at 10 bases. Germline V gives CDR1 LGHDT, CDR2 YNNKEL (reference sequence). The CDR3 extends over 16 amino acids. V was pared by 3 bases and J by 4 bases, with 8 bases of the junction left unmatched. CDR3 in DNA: TGTGCCAGCAGCCACCCGACAGGGGGCGGTGGCTATGGCTACACCTTC. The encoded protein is CASSHPTGGGGYGYTF.

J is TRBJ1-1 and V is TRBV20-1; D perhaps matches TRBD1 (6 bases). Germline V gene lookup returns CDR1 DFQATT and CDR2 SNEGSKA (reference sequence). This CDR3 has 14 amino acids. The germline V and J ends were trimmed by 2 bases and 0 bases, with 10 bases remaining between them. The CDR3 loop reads CSARFGGMNTEAFF. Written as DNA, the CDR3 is TGCAGTGCTAGATTCGGGGGCATGAACACTGAAGCTTTCTTT.

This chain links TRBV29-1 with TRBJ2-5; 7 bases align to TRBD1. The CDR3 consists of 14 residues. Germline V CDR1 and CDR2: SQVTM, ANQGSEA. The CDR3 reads CSYPPGTVEETQYF. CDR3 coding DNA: TGCAGTTATCCCCCCGGGACAGTGGAAGAGACCCAGTACTTC.

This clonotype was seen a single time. As DNA, the CDR3 is TGCGCCAGCAGCCAAGATTACGCGGGGAGTGGAGTCTACGAGCAGTACTTC. Protein sequence: CASSQDYAGSGVYEQYF. This sequence joins TRBV4-3 and TRBJ2-7; tentatively, D is TRBD2 (6 bases). Trimming stripped 0 bases from V and 3 bases from J, with 18 bases between. The length of the CDR3 is 17 residues. The germline CDR1 and CDR2 sequences are LGHNA and YSLEER.